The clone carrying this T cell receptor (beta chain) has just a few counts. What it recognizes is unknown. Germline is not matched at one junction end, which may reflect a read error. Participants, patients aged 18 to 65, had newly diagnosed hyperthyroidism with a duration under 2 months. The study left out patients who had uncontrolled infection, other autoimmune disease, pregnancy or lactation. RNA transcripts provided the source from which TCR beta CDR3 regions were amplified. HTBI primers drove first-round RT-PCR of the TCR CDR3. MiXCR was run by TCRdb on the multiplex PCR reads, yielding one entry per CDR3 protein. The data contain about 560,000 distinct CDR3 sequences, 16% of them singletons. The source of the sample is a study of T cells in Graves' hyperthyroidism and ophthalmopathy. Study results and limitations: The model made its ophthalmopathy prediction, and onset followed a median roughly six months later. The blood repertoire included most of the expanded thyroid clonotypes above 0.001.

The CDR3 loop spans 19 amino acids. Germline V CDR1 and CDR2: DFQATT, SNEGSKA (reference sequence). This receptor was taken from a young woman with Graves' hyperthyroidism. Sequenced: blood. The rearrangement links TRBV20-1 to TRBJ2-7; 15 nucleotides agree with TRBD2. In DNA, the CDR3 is TGCAGTGCTAGAGTGTCTGGACTAGCGGGGGGGCTTTTTTTCTACGAGCAGTACTTT. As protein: CSARVSGLAGGLFFYEQYF.